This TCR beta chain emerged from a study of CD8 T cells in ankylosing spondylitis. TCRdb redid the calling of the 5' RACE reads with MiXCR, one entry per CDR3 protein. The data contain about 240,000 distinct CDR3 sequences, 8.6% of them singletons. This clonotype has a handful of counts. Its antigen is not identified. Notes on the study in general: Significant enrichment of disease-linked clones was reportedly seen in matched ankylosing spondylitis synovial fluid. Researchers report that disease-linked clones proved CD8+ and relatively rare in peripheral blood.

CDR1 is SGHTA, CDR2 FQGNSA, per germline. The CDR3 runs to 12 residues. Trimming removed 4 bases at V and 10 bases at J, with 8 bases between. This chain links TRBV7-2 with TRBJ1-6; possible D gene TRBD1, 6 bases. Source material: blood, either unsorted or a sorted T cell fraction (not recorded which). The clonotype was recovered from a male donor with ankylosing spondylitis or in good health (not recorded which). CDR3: CASSSQGSPLHF. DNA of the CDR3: TGTGCCAGCAGCTCTCAGGGGTCACCCCTCCACTTT.